This T cell receptor beta chain was obtained from a study of blood T cell repertoires in COVID-19. Using immunoSEQ multiplex PCR, the repertoire was profiled, and TCRdb retains in-frame clones only, with some absent. The table lists some 300,000 clones, about nine tenths of them singletons. V dropped 6 bases and J dropped 0 bases, with 12 bases sitting between them. Germline V gene sequence: CDR1 LNHDA, CDR2 SQIVND (reference sequence). The CDR3 contains 15 residues. The chain recombines TRBV19 with TRBJ1-3, with D possibly matching TRBD1 (6 bases). Sequenced: PBMCs or T cells enriched from blood (not recorded which). This TCR was sampled from a man under 40 who had recovered from COVID-19. Here the CDR3 reads CASRQGIYSGNTIYF. DNA of the CDR3: TGTGCCAGTAGGCAGGGGATTTACTCTGGAAACACCATATATTTT. Combining the CDR3 with reference TRBV19 and TRBJ1-3 gives the whole variable domain DGGITQSPKYLFRKEGQNVTLSCEQNLNHDAMYWYRQDPGQGLRLIYYSQIVNDFQKGDIAEGYSVSREKKESFPLTVTSAQKNPTAFYLCASRQGIYSGNTIYFGEGSWLTVV.